This TCR beta chain was recorded in a study of CD8 T cells in Susac syndrome. This CDR3 contains 14 residues. V dropped 8 bases and J dropped 4; count of bases not matched to a gene: 12. Germline assignment: CDR1 SGHRS and CDR2 YFSETQ. Remarks on this clonotype: As yet, its antigen is unknown.

Whole-study findings and limits: The study recognized that its TCR sequencing and HLA analysis covered a relatively small number of individuals.

Sequencing of TCR beta was carried out in blood CD8+ and CD4+ T cells. Roughly 0.45 to 1 ug RNA was reverse transcribed with random hexamers. In TCRdb, the immunoSEQ multiplex PCR reads were re-called with MiXCR into one record per CDR3 protein. The sample has 70,000 or so distinct CDR3 sequences; around 93% are singletons. This TCR derives from a human donor in good health. The chain combines TRBV5-1 with TRBJ2-7; TRBD2 aligns across 7 bases. Specimen: CD8+ T cells from PBMCs. The CDR3 sequence is CASRPGTTLYEQYF. In nucleotides, the CDR3 is TGCGCCAGTCGTCCCGGGACTACTCTTTACGAGCAGTACTTC.